Presented here are 8 T cell receptor beta chains from one specimen sequenced in a study of blood T cell repertoires in COVID-19. Profiled with immunoSEQ multiplex PCR; TCRdb holds only in-frame clones, not every one. Found here are 200,000 to 250,000 clones, roughly 81% of them singletons; the top ten hold about 7.3%. The sample consisted of peripheral blood. All receptors derive from a woman between 50 and 59 years old with active or convalescent COVID-19.

Here the CDR3 DNA reads TGTGCCAGCAGTTACTCCCCATTGGAGACCCAGTACTTC. This encodes CASSYSPLETQYF. V usage is TRBV6-5 and J usage is TRBJ2-5, with D hard to call. This CDR3 contains 13 residues. The ends were cut back, 0 bases at V and 5 bases at J, with 7 bases in the middle. The germline V gene has CDR1 MNHEY and CDR2 SVGAGI.

The chain is built from TRBV7-6 and TRBJ2-7, with TRBD2 matching over 13 bases. In germline, CDR1 is SGHVS, CDR2 FNYEAQ. The CDR3 has 16 amino acids. The junction had 6 bases not matched to a gene; V was cut back by 4 bases and J by 3 bases. CDR3 loop: CASSSTGTSGIYEQYF. The CDR3 DNA follows: TGTGCCAGCAGCTCAACCGGGACTAGCGGGATCTACGAGCAGTACTTC.

The chain uses TRBV4-1 and TRBJ2-7, with 9 bases fitting TRBD1. The V and J ends lost 5 bases and 4 bases, in that order; junction bases with no gene match: 9. The germline CDR1 and CDR2 sequences are MGHRA and YSYEKL. The length of the CDR3 is 15 residues. The CDR3 region is CASSSMSTGGYEQYF. The CDR3 DNA is TGCGCCAGCAGCTCAATGTCGACAGGGGGGTACGAGCAGTACTTC.

V is TRBV7-5 and J is TRBJ2-7; TRBD2, the D gene given by the table, was not confirmed from the DNA. TRBV7-5 is labeled a pseudogene. This CDR3 region has 16 residues. CDR3 in DNA: TGTGTCAGAAGCGAACCGGGACTAGGCACTCCCAACGAGCAGTACTTC. This sequence encodes CVRSEPGLGTPNEQYF.

The rearrangement uses TRBV19 and TRBJ2-3, with D perhaps matching TRBD1 (6 bases). Germline V gene lookup returns CDR1 LNHDA and CDR2 SQIVND (reference sequence). This CDR3 contains 14 residues. V shed 6 bases and J shed 1 base, with 11 bases lying between them. DNA for the CDR3: TGTGCCAGTAGGCAGGGGAGCCGCACAGATACGCAGTATTTT. It is translated as CASRQGSRTDTQYF.

The chain couples TRBV27 to TRBJ2-3, with a tentative D call TRBD2 (6 bases). The V gene's germline CDR1 is MNHEY and CDR2 SMNVEV (reference sequence). The ends were cut back, 5 bases at V and 5 bases at J, with 14 bases in the middle. The CDR3 extends over 14 amino acids. The CDR3: CASSDVGGGDTQYF. The CDR3 nucleotides are TGTGCCAGCAGTGACGTCGGGGGTGGAGATACGCAGTATTTT.

The chain couples TRBV19 to TRBJ1-5; TRBD1 aligns across 11 bases. Germline V gene lookup returns CDR1 LNHDA and CDR2 SQIVND (reference sequence). The length of the CDR3 is 15 residues. Trimming at V came to 10 bases and at J to 4 bases, leaving 9 bases not matched to a gene. The CDR3 here is CAIGDGTGGNQPQHF. The CDR3 nucleotides read TGTGCCATCGGGGATGGGACAGGGGGAAATCAGCCCCAGCATTTT.

This clone has only a few counts. The V gene is TRBV10-1, the J gene TRBJ2-7; TRBD2 matches at 9 bases. Per the germline V gene, CDR1 is WNHNN and CDR2 is SYGVQD (reference sequence). V shed 3 bases, J shed 4 bases, and the junction held 4 bases outside the gene matches. The length of the CDR3 is 14 residues. CDR3 bases: TGCGCCAGCAGTGATAGACTAGCGGTGTACGAGCAGTACTTC. As protein: CASSDRLAVYEQYF.